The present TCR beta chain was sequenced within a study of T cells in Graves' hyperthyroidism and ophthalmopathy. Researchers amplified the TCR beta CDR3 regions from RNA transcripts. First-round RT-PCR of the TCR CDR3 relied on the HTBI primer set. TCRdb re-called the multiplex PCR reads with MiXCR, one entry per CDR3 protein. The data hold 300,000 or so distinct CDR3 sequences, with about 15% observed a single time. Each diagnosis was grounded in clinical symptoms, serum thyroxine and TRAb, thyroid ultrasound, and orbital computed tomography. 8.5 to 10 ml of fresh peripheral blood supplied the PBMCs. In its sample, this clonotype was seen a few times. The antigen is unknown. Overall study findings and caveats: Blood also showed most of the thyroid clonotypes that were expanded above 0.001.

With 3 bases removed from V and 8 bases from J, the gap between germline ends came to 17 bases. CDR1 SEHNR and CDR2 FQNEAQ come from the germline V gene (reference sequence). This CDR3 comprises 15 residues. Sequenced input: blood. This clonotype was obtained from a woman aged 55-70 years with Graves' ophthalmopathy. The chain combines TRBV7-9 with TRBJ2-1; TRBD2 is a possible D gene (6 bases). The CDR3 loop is CASSFSGDARDEQFF. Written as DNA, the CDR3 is TGTGCCAGCAGCTTTTCGGGAGATGCCCGGGATGAGCAGTTCTTC.